The sample holds many counts of the clone carrying this T cell receptor beta chain. The data originate from a study of T cells in Graves' hyperthyroidism and ophthalmopathy. Investigators excluded patients with uncontrolled infection, other autoimmune disease, pregnancy or lactation. The V end lost 0 bases, the J end lost 3 bases, and 12 bases lay between the germline ends. The CDR3 extends over 15 amino acids. Per the germline V gene, CDR1 is SQVTM and CDR2 is ANQGSEA. Using RNA transcripts as the source, TCR beta CDR3 regions were amplified. Primed by the HTBI set, a first-round RT-PCR was run on the TCR CDR3. TCRdb re-analysed the multiplex PCR reads in MiXCR, keeping a single row per CDR3 protein. Of fewer than 500,000 distinct CDR3 sequences in the sample, about 14% were seen once.

Sequenced sample: blood. This receptor was obtained from a woman aged 25 to 39 with Graves' ophthalmopathy. This chain joins TRBV29-1 and TRBJ2-1; D perhaps matches TRBD1 (5 bases). CDR3 protein: CSVEDPVGHYNEQFF. As DNA, the CDR3 is TGCAGCGTTGAAGATCCAGTGGGGCACTACAATGAGCAGTTCTTC.